This T cell receptor (beta chain) was identified during a study of cytomegalovirus exposure and HLA in healthy donors. For the study at large: Ancestry clustering placed more than 80% of roughly 410 genotyped donors in the Caucasian-associated cluster.

Study-level results: Later on, an analysis showed TCR association rates differing by HLA locus, with DRB1 the most and HLA-C the fewest.

V lost 1 base, J lost 3 bases, and 12 bases lay in between. The germline V gene has CDR1 LGHNA and CDR2 YSLEER. The CDR3 runs 16 residues. Primers included in the PCR were 60 Vbeta and 13 Jbeta primers. Data came from immunoSEQ multiplex PCR; TCRdb stores just in-frame clones and leaves some out. The listing records about 92,000 clones. A note on this clone: What it binds is unknown.

Specimen: PBMCs. The clonotype comes from a man aged 45-65 years in good health and CMV-seropositive. The chain links TRBV4-3 to TRBJ2-2; possibly TRBD2 for D (6 bases). CDR3 amino acids: CASSQGGSGHTGELFF. CDR3 DNA: TGCGCCAGCAGCCAAGGGGGTAGCGGTCACACCGGGGAGCTGTTTTTT.